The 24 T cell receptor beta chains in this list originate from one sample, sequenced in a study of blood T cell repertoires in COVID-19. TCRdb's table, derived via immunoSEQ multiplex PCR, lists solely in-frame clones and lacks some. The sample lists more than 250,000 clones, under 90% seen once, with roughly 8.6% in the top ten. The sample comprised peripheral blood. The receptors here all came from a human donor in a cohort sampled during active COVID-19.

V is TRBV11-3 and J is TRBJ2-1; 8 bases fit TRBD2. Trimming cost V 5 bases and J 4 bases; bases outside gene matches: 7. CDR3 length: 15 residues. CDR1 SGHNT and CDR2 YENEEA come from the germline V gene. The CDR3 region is CASSLRGGTYNEQFF. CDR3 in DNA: TGTGCCAGCAGCCTACGGGGGGGGACTTACAATGAGCAGTTCTTC.

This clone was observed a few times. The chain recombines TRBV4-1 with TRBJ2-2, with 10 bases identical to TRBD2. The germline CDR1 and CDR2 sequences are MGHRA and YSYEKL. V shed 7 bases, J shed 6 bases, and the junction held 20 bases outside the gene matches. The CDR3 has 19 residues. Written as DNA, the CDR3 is TGCGCCAGCAACCTGATTCCCGGGACTAGCGTCGAGAGCCCCGGGGAGCTGTTTTTT. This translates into CASNLIPGTSVESPGELFF.

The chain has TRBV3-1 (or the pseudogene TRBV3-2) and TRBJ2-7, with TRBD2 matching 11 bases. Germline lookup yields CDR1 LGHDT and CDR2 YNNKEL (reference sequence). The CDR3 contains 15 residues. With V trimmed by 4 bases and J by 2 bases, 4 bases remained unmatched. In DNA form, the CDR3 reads TGTGCCAGCAGCCCTTATAGCGGGAGGGCCTACGAGCAGTACTTC. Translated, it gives CASSPYSGRAYEQYF.

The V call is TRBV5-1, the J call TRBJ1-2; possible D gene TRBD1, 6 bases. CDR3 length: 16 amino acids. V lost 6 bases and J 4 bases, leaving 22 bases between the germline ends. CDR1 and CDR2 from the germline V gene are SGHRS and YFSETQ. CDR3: CASTRGAVKSGYGYTF. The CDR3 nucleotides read TGCGCCAGCACCCGGGGGGCAGTGAAGAGCGGCTATGGCTACACCTTC.

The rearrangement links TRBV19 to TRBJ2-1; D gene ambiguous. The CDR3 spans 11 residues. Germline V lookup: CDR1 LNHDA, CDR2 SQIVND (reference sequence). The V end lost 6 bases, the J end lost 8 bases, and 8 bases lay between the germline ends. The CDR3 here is CASRVTDEQFF. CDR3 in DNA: TGTGCCAGTAGGGTCACAGATGAGCAGTTCTTC.

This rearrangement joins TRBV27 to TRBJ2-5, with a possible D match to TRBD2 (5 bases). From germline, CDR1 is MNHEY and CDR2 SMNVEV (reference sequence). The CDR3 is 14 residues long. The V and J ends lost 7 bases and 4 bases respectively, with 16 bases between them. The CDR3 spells CASKRTATSETQYF. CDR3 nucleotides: TGTGCCAGCAAAAGGACTGCCACCTCAGAGACCCAGTACTTC.

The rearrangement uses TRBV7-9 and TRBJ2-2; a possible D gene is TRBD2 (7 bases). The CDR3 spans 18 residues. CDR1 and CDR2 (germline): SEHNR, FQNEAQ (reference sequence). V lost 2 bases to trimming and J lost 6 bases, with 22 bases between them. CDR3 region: CASSLRSGTGGLAGELFF. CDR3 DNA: TGTGCCAGCAGCTTACGTTCGGGGACGGGGGGCTTGGCCGGGGAGCTGTTTTTT.

In DNA form, the CDR3 reads TGTGCCAGCAGACAAAAGGGGTTAGCCCCACCTTACGAGCAGTACTTC. Its translation: CASRQKGLAPPYEQYF. V gene TRBV27 combines with J gene TRBJ2-7; possible D gene TRBD1, 5 bases. CDR1 is MNHEY and CDR2 is SMNVEV in the germline V gene (reference sequence). This CDR3 has 16 residues. V was shortened by 6 bases and J by 4 bases, with 22 bases between the two germline ends.

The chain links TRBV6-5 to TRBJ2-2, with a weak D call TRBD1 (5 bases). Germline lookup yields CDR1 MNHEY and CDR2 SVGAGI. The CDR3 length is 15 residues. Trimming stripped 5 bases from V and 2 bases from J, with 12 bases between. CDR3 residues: CASSNRQGNTGELFF. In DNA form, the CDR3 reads TGTGCCAGCAGTAACCGTCAGGGTAACACCGGGGAGCTGTTTTTT.

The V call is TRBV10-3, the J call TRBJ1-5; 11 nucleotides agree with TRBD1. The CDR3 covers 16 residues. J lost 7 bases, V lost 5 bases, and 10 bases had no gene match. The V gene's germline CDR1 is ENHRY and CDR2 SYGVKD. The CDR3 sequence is CAISNPGTGGGQPQHF. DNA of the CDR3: TGTGCCATCAGTAATCCCGGGACAGGGGGAGGCCAGCCCCAGCATTTT.

CDR3 amino acids: CASSLALAGGPREQFF. CDR3 sequence (DNA): TGTGCCAGCAGTCTGGCCCTCGCGGGGGGGCCGAGGGAGCAGTTCTTC. V and J are TRBV6-6 and TRBJ2-1; TRBD2 aligns across 9 bases. Unmatched junction bases numbered 15, after V lost 5 bases and J lost 10 bases. From germline, CDR1 is MNHNY and CDR2 SVGAGI (reference sequence). The CDR3 runs 16 residues.

The chain's CDR3 is CATRTGSSYNSPLHF. For the CDR3, the DNA is TGTGCCACCCGGACCGGGAGCTCCTATAATTCACCCCTCCACTTT. The rearrangement joins TRBV27 to TRBJ1-6, with D uncertain. The CDR3 length is 15 residues. The germline gives CDR1 MNHEY, CDR2 SMNVEV (reference sequence). Trimming shortened V by 10 bases and J by 0 bases, and 13 bases separated the two germline ends.

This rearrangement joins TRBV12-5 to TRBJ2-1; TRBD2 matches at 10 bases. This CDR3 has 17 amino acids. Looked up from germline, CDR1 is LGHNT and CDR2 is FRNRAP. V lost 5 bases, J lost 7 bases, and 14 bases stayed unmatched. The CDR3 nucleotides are TGTGCTAGTGGTCCACGTAAGCGGGAGGGCGCGGGTAATGAGCAGTTCTTC. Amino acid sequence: CASGPRKREGAGNEQFF.

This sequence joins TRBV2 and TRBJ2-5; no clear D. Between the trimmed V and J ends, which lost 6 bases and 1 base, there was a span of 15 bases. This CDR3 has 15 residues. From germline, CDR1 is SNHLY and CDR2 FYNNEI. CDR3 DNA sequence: TGTGCCAGCAGACAGCAAGCCGTTCCCCAAGAGACCCAGTACTTC. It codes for CASRQQAVPQETQYF.

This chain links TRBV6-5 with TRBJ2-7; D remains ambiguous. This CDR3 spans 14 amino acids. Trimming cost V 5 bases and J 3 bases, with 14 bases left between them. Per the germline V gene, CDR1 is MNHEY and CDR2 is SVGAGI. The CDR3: CASSRRPEDYEQYF. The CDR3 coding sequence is TGTGCCAGCAGTCGGCGGCCGGAAGACTACGAGCAGTACTTC.

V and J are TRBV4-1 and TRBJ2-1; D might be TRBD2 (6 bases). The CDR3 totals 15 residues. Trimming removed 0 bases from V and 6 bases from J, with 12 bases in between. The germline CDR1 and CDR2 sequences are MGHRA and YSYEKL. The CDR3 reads CASSQELASRNEQFF. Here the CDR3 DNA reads TGCGCCAGCAGCCAAGAACTAGCATCGCGCAATGAGCAGTTCTTC.

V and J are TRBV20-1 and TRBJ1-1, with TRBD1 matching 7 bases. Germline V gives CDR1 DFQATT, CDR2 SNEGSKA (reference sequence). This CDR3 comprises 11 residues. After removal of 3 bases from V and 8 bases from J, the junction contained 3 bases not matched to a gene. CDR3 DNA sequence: TGCAGTGCTAGGGGGGACAGAGAAGCTTTCTTT. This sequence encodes CSARGDREAFF.

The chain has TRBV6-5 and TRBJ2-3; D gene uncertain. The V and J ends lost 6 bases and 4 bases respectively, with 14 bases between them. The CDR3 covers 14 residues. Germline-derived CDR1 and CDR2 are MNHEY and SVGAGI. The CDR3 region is CASRKPSGPDTQYF. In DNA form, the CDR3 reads TGTGCCAGCAGGAAGCCATCTGGTCCAGATACGCAGTATTTT.

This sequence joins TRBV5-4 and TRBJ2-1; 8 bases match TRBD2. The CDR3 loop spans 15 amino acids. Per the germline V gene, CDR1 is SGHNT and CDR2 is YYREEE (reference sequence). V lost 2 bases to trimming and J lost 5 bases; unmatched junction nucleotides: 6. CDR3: CASSFISGVNNEQFF. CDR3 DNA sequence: TGTGCCAGCAGCTTTATTAGCGGGGTGAACAATGAGCAGTTCTTC.

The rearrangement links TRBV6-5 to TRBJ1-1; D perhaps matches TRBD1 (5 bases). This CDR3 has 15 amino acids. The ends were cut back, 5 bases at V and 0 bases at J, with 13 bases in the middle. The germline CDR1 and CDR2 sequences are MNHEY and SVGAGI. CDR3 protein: CASSPTGTLNTEAFF. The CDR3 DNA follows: TGTGCCAGCAGTCCAACAGGCACCTTGAACACTGAAGCTTTCTTT.

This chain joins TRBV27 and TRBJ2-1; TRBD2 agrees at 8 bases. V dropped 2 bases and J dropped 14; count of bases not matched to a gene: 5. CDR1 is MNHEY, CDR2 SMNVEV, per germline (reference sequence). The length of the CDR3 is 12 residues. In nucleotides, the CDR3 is TGTGCCAGCAGTTTAATCGGGACTAGAGAGTTCTTC. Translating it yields CASSLIGTREFF.

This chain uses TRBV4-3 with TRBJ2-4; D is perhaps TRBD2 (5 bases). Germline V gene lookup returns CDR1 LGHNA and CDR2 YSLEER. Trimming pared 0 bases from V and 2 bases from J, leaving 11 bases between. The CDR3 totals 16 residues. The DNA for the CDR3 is TGCGCCAGCAGCCAAGAGAGCGCCGGGACCAAAAACATTCAGTACTTC. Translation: CASSQESAGTKNIQYF.

The CDR3 loop is CASSLGQVYEQYF. The CDR3 bases are TGTGCCAGCAGCTTAGGACAGGTCTACGAGCAGTACTTC. V usage is TRBV7-8 and J usage is TRBJ2-7; tentatively, D is TRBD1 (6 bases). V was trimmed by 1 base and J by 3 bases, leaving 7 bases between them. The CDR3 is made up of 13 amino acids. In germline, CDR1 is SGHVS, CDR2 FQNEAQ.

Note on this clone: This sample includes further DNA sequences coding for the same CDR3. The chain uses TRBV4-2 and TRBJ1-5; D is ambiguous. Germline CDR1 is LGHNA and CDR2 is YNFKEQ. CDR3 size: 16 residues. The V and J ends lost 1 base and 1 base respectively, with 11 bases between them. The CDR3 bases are TGTGCCAGCAGCCAAGGGGGAGGGTCGAGCAATCAGCCCCAGCATTTT. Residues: CASSQGGGSSNQPQHF.